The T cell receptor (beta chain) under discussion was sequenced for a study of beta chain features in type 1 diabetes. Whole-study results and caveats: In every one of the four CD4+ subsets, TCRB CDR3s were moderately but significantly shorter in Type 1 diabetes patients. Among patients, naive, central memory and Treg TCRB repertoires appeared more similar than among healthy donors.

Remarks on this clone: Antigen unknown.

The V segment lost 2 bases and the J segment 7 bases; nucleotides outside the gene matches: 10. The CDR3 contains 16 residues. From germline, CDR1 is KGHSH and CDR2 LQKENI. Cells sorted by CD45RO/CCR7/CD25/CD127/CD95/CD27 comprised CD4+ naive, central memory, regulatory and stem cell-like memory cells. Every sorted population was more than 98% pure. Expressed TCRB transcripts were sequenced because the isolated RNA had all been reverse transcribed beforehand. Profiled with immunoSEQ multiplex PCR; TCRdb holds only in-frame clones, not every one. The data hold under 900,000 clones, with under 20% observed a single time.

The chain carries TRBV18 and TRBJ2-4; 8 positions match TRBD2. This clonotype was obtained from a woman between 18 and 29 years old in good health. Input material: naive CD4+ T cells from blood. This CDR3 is CASSPSASGRVNIQYF. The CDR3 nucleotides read TGTGCCAGCTCACCATCCGCGAGCGGGAGAGTGAACATTCAGTACTTC.